Only a few counts were recorded for the clone carrying this T cell receptor (beta chain). This entry comes from a study of early T cells in non-severe SARS-CoV-2 infection. Germline CDR1 reads SGHTA; CDR2 reads FQGNSA. V was pared by 0 bases and J by 6 bases, with 9 bases between. This CDR3 contains 14 residues. TCRdb re-derived calls from the 5' RACE reads in MiXCR, one entry per CDR3 protein. This sample yields about 33,000 distinct CDR3 sequences, of which around 5.8% are seen a single time; roughly 5% belongs to the top ten. The receptor comes from an adult who was a healthcare worker with PCR-confirmed SARS-CoV-2 infection or an uninfected control (not recorded which). Sequenced input: whole blood. The chain couples TRBV7-2 to TRBJ1-5; a possible D gene is TRBD1 (5 bases). CDR3 bases: TGTGCCAGCAGCTTAGCGGGGCCCCCTCAGCCCCAGCATTTT. Protein: CASSLAGPPQPQHF.